The 18 T cell receptor beta chains below all came from one sample that was sequenced in a study of blood T cells in healthy people across ages. Sample-barcoded 5' priming and a J-beta primer mix drove a second PCR of roughly 7 to 11 cycles. TCRdb analysed the 5' RACE reads with MiXCR anew, one entry per CDR3 protein. The sample lists 1.2 million to 1.5 million distinct CDR3 sequences; approximately 59% were seen once. Specimen: blood. The receptors shown here come from a man aged 18 to 35 in good health.

This clonotype appeared many times. The chain employs TRBV7-9 and TRBJ1-5, with a weak D call TRBD1 (6 bases). The CDR3 covers 14 residues. V was pared by 6 bases and J by 6 bases, with 15 bases between. Germline V lookup: CDR1 SEHNR, CDR2 FQNEAQ (reference sequence). The CDR3 DNA is TGTGCCAGCAGTCTGGGGCAAGGGGGTCAGCCCCAGCATTTT. It is translated as CASSLGQGGQPQHF.

The sample holds a few counts of this clonotype. This sequence joins TRBV4-2 and TRBJ2-3; 7 positions agree with TRBD2. This CDR3 has 13 amino acids. The V and J ends lost 4 bases and 6 bases, in that order; junction bases with no gene match: 4. In germline, CDR1 is LGHNA, CDR2 YNFKEQ. The CDR3 DNA reads as TGTGCCAGCAGCCCTATGGGAGGGGATACGCAGTATTTT. This codes for CASSPMGGDTQYF.

This rearrangement joins TRBV7-9 to TRBJ1-2; no definite D call. Germline CDR1 SEHNR, CDR2 FQNEAQ (reference sequence). V lost 2 bases and J 6 bases, leaving 16 bases between the germline ends. The CDR3 length is 15 residues. CDR3 nucleotides: TGTGCCAGCAGCTTAATAGGCTGGACCACGGATGGCTACACCTTC. Amino acid sequence: CASSLIGWTTDGYTF.

This rearrangement joins TRBV28 to TRBJ2-7; D is perhaps TRBD1 (5 bases). The CDR3 consists of 13 residues. The V and J ends lost 8 bases and 1 base respectively, with 12 bases between them. CDR1 and CDR2 (germline): MDHEN, SYDVKM. This CDR3 reads CASFTTASYEQYF. Here the CDR3 DNA reads TGTGCCAGCTTCACGACAGCATCCTACGAGCAGTACTTC.

The table lists this clonotype with a count of one. CDR3: CAWSQGGPEAFF. The CDR3 DNA follows: TGTGCCTGGAGTCAAGGAGGGCCCGAAGCTTTCTTT. V is TRBV30 and J is TRBJ1-1; unclear D gene. Germline V gene data show CDR1 as GTSNPN and CDR2 as SVGIG (reference sequence). This CDR3 is 12 amino acids long. Trimming took off 2 bases at V and 8 bases at J, with 12 bases between the two ends.

This chain uses TRBV6-5 with TRBJ2-2; 10 nucleotides agree with TRBD2. Germline V gene sequence: CDR1 MNHEY, CDR2 SVGAGI. Trimming took 6 bases from V and 6 from J; bases not matched to a gene: 7. The CDR3 covers 15 residues. The CDR3, as DNA: TGTGCCAGCAGCCTGACTAGCGGGTTATCCGGGGAGCTGTTTTTT. It codes for CASSLTSGLSGELFF.

The chain uses TRBV27 and TRBJ2-5; 7 bases line up with TRBD1. The CDR3 sequence is 17 residues long. The junction had 8 bases not matched to a gene; V was cut back by 0 bases and J by 1 base. Germline V CDR1 and CDR2: MNHEY, SMNVEV (reference sequence). CDR3 DNA: TGTGCCAGCAGTTTATCATGGGACAGTGCACGCCAAGAGACCCAGTACTTC. It is translated as CASSLSWDSARQETQYF.

V usage is TRBV29-1 and J usage is TRBJ2-1, with unresolved D. Germline lookup yields CDR1 SQVTM and CDR2 ANQGSEA. V was trimmed by 5 bases and J by 4 bases, leaving 15 bases between them. CDR3 size: 14 residues. The CDR3 DNA reads TGCAGCGTTCAACGTGGGAATGGGTACAATGAGCAGTTCTTC. As protein: CSVQRGNGYNEQFF.

The chain combines TRBV29-1 with TRBJ2-1; D is tentatively TRBD1 or TRBD2 (6 bases each). The J call may be incorrect, as the DNA end agrees better with TRBJ2-7. Per the germline V gene, CDR1 is SQVTM and CDR2 is ANQGSEA. The CDR3 sequence is 15 residues long. CDR3 protein: CSTEGVGSSYNEQYF. The CDR3 nucleotides read TGCAGCACGGAGGGGGTTGGGAGCTCCTACAATGAGCAGTACTTC.

The J gene is TRBJ2-7, the V gene TRBV10-3; 10 nucleotides align to TRBD2. Germline values: CDR1 ENHRY, CDR2 SYGVKD. The CDR3 is 15 residues long. Trimming cost V 3 bases and J 3 bases; bases outside gene matches: 5. CDR3 amino acids: CAISEGASGSYEQYF. CDR3 nucleotides: TGTGCCATCAGTGAAGGGGCTAGCGGGAGCTACGAGCAGTACTTC.

The chain is built from TRBV29-1 and TRBJ2-3, with 13 bases matching TRBD2. This CDR3 has 14 amino acids. With 4 bases clipped from V and 3 bases from J, the junction kept 1 base outside the gene matches. In germline, CDR1 is SQVTM, CDR2 ANQGSEA. CDR3 sequence (DNA): TGCAGCGTTGTACTAGCGGGAGGGACAGATACGCAGTATTTT. The encoded protein is CSVVLAGGTDTQYF.

This sequence joins TRBV7-2 and TRBJ1-3; no firm D call. Per germline, CDR1 SGHTA and CDR2 FQGNSA. The V and J ends lost 5 bases and 4 bases respectively, with 12 bases between them. The CDR3 loop spans 14 amino acids. This chain's CDR3 is CASSPEPQGNTIYF. As DNA, the CDR3 is TGTGCCAGCAGCCCAGAACCACAAGGAAACACCATATATTTT.

This chain connects TRBV14 to TRBJ2-7, with unresolved D. The germline V and J ends were trimmed by 6 bases and 4 bases, with 13 bases remaining between them. Germline V gene lookup returns CDR1 SGHDN and CDR2 FVKESK. The CDR3 spans 13 residues. The CDR3 region is CASRAGEEYEQYF. The CDR3 DNA reads TGTGCCAGCAGAGCCGGCGAGGAGTACGAGCAGTACTTC.

V usage is TRBV9 and J usage is TRBJ2-1; D possibly matches TRBD1 or TRBD2 (5 bases each). Germline CDR1 and CDR2: SGDLS and YYNGEE. The germline V and J ends were trimmed by 2 bases and 2 bases, with 11 bases remaining between them. The CDR3 covers 15 residues. The CDR3 protein is CASSVRGDTYNEQFF. The CDR3 DNA reads as TGTGCCAGCAGCGTCCGGGGCGATACCTACAATGAGCAGTTCTTC.

This clonotype was counted between two and nine times. The rearrangement joins TRBV21-1 to TRBJ2-5. TRBV21-1 is shown as a pseudogene. This CDR3 is 14 amino acids long. The CDR3 here is CASSKRSGVETQYF. CDR3 bases: TGTGCCAGCAGCAAAAGGTCTGGGGTCGAGACCCAGTACTTC.

The chain recombines TRBV29-1 with TRBJ1-5, with a possible D match to TRBD1 (6 bases). Trimming left V 5 bases short and J 2 bases short, with 13 bases between. The CDR3 is made up of 14 amino acids. Germline assignment: CDR1 SQVTM and CDR2 ANQGSEA. Here the CDR3 reads CSVLQGRGNQPQHF. The CDR3 bases are TGCAGCGTTTTACAGGGAAGGGGCAATCAGCCCCAGCATTTT.

The chain couples TRBV6-1 to TRBJ2-1; 10 nucleotides align to TRBD2. There are 14 residues in the CDR3. CDR1 is MNHNS and CDR2 is SASEGT in the germline V gene. Unmatched junction bases numbered 8, after V lost 6 bases and J lost 9 bases. The CDR3 DNA reads TGTGCCAGCAGCTGGGGACTAGCGCTTCCTGAGCAGTTCTTC. It translates to CASSWGLALPEQFF.

Only a few counts were recorded for this clonotype. The chain has TRBV20-1 and TRBJ2-3, with 7 bases lining up with TRBD2. V was clipped by 5 bases and J by 6 bases; unmatched bases: 5. From germline, CDR1 is DFQATT and CDR2 SNEGSKA (reference sequence). The CDR3 loop spans 12 amino acids. CDR3: CSASTSADTQYF. CDR3 coding DNA: TGCAGTGCTTCCACTAGCGCCGATACGCAGTATTTT.